This record concerns one T cell receptor beta chain sequence. The data are from a study of T-cell memory formation after mild COVID-19. Turning to the study itself: TCR clusters largely stayed donor specific.

UMIs and sample barcodes were carried by the TCR alpha and TCR beta cDNA libraries that 5'RACE produced using constant-segment primers. TCRdb processed the 5' RACE reads anew with MiXCR; each CDR3 protein has one entry. The repertoire holds about 360,000 distinct CDR3 sequences, with over 13% as singletons. V was shortened by 4 bases and J by 0 bases, with 10 bases between the two germline ends. This CDR3 is 15 amino acids long. Per germline, CDR1 SGHAT and CDR2 FQNNGV. What was sequenced was PBMCs or a T cell subset sorted from them (not recorded which). This receptor was obtained from a man between 18 and 29 years old who had mild COVID-19 (a few samples of this study predate the infection). Cell type and time point are not known. The gene calls are TRBV11-2 and TRBJ1-5; D call uncertain. This chain's CDR3 is CASSSGAYSNQPQHF. The CDR3 DNA sequence: TGTGCCAGCAGCTCCGGCGCTTATAGCAATCAGCCCCAGCATTTT.